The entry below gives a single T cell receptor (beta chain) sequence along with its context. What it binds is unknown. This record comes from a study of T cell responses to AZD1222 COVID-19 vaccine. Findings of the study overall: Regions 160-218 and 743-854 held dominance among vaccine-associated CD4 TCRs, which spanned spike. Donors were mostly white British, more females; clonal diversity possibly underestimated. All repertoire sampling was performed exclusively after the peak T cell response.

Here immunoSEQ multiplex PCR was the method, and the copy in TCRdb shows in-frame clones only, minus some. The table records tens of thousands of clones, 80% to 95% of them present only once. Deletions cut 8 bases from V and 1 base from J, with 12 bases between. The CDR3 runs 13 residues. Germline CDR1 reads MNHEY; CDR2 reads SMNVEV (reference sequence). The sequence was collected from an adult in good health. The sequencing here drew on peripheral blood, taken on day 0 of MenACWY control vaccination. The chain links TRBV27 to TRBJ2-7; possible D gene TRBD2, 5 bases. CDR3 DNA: TGTGCCAGCGGGAGCGGTTCTTCCTACGAGCAGTACTTC. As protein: CASGSGSSYEQYF.